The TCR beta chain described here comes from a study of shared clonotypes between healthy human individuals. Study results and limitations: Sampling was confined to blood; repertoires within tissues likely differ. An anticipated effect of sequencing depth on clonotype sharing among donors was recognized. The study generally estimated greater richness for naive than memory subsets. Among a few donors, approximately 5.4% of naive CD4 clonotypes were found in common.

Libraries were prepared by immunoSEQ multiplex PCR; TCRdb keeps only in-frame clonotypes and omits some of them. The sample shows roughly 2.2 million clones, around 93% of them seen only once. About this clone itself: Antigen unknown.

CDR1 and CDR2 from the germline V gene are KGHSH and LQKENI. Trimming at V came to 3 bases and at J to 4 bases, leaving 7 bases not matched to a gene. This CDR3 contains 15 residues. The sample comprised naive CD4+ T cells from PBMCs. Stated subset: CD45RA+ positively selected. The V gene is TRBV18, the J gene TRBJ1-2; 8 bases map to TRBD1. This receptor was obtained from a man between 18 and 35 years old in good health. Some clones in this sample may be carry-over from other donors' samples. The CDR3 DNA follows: TGTGCCAGCTCACCTTTCGGGACAGGCCTCTATGGCTACACCTTC. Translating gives CASSPFGTGLYGYTF.